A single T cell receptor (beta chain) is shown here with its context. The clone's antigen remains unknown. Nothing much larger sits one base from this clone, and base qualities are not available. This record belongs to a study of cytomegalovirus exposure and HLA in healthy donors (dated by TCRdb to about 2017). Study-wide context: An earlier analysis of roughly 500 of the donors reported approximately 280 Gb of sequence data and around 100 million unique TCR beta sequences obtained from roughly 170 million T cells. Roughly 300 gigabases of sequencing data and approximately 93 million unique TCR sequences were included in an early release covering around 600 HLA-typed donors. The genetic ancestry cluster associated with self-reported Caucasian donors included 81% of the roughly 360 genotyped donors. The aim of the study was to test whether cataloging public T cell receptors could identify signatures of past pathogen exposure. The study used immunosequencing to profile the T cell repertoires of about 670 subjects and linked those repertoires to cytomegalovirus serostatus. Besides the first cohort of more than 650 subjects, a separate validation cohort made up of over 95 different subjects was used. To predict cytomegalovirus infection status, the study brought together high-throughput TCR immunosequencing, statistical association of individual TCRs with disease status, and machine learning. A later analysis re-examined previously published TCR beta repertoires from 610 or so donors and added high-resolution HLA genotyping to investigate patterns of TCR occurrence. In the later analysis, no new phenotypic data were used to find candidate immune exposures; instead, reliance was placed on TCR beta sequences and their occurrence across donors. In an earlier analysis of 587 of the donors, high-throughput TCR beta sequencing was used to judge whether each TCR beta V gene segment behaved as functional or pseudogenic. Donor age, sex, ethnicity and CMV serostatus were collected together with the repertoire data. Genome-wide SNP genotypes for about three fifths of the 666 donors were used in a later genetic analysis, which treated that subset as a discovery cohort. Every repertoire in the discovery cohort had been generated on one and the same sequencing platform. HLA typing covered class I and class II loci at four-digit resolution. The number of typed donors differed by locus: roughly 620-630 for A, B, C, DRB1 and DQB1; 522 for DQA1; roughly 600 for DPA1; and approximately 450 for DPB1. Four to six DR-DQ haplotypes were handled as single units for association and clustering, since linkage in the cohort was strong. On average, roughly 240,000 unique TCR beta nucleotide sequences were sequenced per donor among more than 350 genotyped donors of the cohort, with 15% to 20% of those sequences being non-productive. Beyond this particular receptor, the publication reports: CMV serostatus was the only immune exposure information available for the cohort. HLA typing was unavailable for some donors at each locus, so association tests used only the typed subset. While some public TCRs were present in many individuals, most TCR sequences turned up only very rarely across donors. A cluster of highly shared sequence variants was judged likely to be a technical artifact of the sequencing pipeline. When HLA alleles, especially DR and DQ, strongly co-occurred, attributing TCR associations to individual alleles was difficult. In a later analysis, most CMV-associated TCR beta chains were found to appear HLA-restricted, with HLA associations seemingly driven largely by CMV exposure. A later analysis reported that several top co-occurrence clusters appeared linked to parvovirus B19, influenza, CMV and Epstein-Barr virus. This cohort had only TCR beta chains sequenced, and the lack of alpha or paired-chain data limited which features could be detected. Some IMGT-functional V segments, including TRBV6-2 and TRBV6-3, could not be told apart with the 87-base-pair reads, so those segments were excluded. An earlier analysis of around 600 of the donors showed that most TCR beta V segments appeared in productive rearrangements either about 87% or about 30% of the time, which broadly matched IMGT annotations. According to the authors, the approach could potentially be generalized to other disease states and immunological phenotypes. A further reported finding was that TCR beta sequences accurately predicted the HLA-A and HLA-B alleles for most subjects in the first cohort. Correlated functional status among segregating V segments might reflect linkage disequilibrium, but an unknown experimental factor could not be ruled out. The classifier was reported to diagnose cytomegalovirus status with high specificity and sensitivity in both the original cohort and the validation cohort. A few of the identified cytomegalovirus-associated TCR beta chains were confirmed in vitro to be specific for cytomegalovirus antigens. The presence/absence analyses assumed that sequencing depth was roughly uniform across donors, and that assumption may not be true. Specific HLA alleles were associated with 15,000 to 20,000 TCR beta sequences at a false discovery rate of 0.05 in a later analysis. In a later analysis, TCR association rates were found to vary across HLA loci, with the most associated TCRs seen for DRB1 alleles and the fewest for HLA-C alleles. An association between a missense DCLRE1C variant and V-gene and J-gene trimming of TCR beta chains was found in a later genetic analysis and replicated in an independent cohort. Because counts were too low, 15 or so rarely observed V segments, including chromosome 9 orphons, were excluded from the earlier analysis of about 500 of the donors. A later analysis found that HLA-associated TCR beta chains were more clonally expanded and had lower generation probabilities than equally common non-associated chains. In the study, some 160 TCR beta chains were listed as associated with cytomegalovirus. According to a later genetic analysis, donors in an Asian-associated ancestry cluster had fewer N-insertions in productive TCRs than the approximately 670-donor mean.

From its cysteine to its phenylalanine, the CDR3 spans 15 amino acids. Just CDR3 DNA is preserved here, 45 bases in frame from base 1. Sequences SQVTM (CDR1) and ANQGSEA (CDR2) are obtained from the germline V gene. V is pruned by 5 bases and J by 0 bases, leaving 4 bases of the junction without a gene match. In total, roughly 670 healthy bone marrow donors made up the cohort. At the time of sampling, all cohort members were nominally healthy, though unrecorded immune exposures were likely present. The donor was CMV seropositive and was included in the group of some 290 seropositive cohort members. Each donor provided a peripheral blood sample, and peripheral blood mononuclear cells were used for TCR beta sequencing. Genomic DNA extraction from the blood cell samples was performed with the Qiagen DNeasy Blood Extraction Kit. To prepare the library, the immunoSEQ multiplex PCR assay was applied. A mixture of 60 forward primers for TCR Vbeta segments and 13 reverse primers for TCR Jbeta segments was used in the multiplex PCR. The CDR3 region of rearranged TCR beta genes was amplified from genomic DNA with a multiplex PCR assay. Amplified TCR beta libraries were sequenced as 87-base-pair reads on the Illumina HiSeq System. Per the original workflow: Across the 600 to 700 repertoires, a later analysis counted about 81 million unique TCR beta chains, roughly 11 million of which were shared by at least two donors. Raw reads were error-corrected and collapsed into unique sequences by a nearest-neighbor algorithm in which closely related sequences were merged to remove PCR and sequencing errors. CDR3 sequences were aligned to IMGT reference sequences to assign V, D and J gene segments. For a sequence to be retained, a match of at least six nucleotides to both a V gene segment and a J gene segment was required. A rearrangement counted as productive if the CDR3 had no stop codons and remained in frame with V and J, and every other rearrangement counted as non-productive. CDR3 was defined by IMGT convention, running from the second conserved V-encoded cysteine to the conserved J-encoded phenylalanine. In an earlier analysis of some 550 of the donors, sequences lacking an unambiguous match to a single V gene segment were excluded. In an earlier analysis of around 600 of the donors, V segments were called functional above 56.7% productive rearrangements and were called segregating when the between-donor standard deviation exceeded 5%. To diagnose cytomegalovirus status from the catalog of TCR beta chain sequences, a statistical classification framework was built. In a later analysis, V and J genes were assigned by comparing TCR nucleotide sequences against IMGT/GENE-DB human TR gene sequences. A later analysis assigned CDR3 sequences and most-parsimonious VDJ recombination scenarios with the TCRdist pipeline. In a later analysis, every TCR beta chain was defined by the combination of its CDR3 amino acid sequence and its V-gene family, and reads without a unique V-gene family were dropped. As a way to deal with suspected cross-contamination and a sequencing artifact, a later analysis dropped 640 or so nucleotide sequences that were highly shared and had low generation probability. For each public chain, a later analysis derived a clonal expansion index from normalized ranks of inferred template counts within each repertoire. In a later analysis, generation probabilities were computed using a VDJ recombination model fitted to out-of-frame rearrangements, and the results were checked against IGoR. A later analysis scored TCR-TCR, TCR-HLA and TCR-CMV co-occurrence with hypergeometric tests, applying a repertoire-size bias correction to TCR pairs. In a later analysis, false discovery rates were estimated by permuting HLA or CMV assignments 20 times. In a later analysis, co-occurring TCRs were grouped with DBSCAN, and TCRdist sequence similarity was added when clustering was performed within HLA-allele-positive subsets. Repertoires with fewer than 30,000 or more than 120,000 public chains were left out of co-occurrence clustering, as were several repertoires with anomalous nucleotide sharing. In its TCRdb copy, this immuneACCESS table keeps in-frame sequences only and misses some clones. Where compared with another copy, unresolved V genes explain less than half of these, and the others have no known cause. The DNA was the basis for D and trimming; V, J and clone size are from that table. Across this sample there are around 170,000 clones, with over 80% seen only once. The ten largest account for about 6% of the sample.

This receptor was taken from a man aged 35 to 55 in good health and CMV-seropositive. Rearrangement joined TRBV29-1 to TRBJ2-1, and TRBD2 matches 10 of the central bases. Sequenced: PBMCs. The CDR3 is CSVPSGGFSYNEQFF. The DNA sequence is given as TGCAGCGTTCCTAGCGGGGGCTTCTCCTACAATGAGCAGTTCTTC.